This TCR beta chain is from a study of stem cell transplantation in POMP-related autoinflammatory disease. Background on the study: Before transplant: CD4+ naive skewing, low CD8+ proportions, reduced cytokine secretion.

Germline V gene data show CDR1 as LGHDT and CDR2 as YNNKEL (reference sequence). The CDR3 sequence is 12 residues long. V dropped 5 bases and J dropped 9 bases, with 12 bases sitting between them. This clone was recorded once. Profiling relied on immunoSEQ multiplex PCR, and the TCRdb table lists in-frame clones only, not all of them. The sample lists tens of thousands of clones; more than 75% were seen once. The rearrangement joins TRBV3-1 (or the pseudogene TRBV3-2) to TRBJ2-3; D is undetermined. The sequencing here drew on CD4+ T cells from PBMCs, taken after stem cell transplantation. This TCR derives from a human patient with POMP-related autoinflammation and immune dysregulation (PRAID). The graft donor may be the source of some T cells. Here the CDR3 DNA reads TGTGCCAGCAGCTCAACCTCTGAGACGCAGTATTTT. Translated, it gives CASSSTSETQYF.